This is a list of T cell receptor beta chains from one sample in a study of CD8 T cells in ankylosing spondylitis. TCRdb itself ran the 5' RACE reads through MiXCR, one entry per CDR3 protein. The sample lists 200,000 to 250,000 distinct CDR3 sequences, more than 25% occurring once. What was sequenced was blood, either unsorted or a sorted T cell fraction (not recorded which). The origin of the receptors is a male donor with ankylosing spondylitis or in good health (not recorded which). The CDR3 runs from the conserved cysteine through the conserved F or W. Each record gives: clone size, V gene, J gene, D gene, CDR3 protein, CDR3 DNA. The D gene is left open where the match is weak. Some rows have no size entry. The others give once, few or many, or a class for an expanded clone.

.,TRBV6-2/TRBV6-3,TRBJ2-3,.,CASSYAGDQAPLWADTQYF,TGTGCCAGCAGTTACGCTGGAGATCAGGCTCCCCTCTGGGCAGATACGCAGTATTTT
.,TRBV20-1,TRBJ2-7,.,CSAPTGTVGSYEQYF,TGCAGTGCTCCGACCGGGACGGTTGGCTCCTACGAGCAGTACTTC
.,TRBV12-3/TRBV12-4,TRBJ2-3,TRBD2,CASSFGGVGTDTQYF,TGTGCCAGCAGTTTTGGGGGGGTTGGCACAGATACGCAGTATTTT
.,TRBV12-3/TRBV12-4,TRBJ2-1,.,CASSLLGGLSYNEQFF,TGTGCCAGCTCCCTTCTCGGGGGCCTCTCCTACAATGAGCAGTTCTTC
.,TRBV7-2,TRBJ1-6,.,CASSQMPWQAENSPLHF,TGTGCCAGCAGCCAAATGCCGTGGCAGGCGGAAAATTCACCCCTCCACTTT
few,TRBV6-5,TRBJ2-3,.,CASSYVGTQYF,TGTGCCAGCAGTTACGTGGGTACGCAGTATTTT
.,TRBV10-3,TRBJ2-3,.,CAISVSPQPSSTDTQYF,TGTGCCATCAGTGTCTCCCCACAGCCCTCTAGCACAGATACGCAGTATTTT
few,TRBV20-1,TRBJ2-5,TRBD2,CSATTSGQETQYF,TGCAGTGCCACCACTAGCGGACAAGAGACCCAGTACTTC
.,TRBV28,TRBJ2-7,.,CASSASGGPAYEQYF,TGTGCCAGCAGTGCCTCAGGGGGGCCAGCCTACGAGCAGTACTTC
few,TRBV6-5,TRBJ2-3,TRBD1,CASSYQVRRQGGTDTQYF,TGTGCCAGCAGTTACCAGGTGCGGCGGCAGGGGGGCACAGATACGCAGTATTTT
.,TRBV7-6,TRBJ2-5,TRBD2,CASSLWTSGSSIQETQYF,TGTGCCAGCAGCTTATGGACTAGCGGGAGCTCAATCCAAGAGACCCAGTACTTC
few,TRBV18,TRBJ2-1,TRBD2,CASSPPGSGGNEQFF,TGTGCCAGCTCACCACCGGGTAGCGGGGGCAATGAGCAGTTCTTC
few,TRBV12-3/TRBV12-4,TRBJ2-1,TRBD2,CASSLLLASNEQFF,TGTGCCAGCAGTTTATTACTAGCGTCGAATGAGCAGTTCTTC
.,TRBV7-9,TRBJ1-1,.,CATHRGSNTEAFF,TGTGCCACCCACCGGGGCAGTAACACTGAAGCTTTCTTT
many,TRBV7-6,TRBJ2-5,.,CASSAEPETQYF,TGTGCCAGCAGCGCCGAGCCAGAGACCCAGTACTTC
few,TRBV15,TRBJ2-7,.,CATSRGTVNYEQYF,TGTGCCACCAGCAGAGGAACCGTAAACTACGAGCAGTACTTC
.,TRBV12-3/TRBV12-4,TRBJ2-1,.,CASSPSPPEYNEQFF,TGTGCCAGCAGTCCATCGCCCCCCGAGTACAATGAGCAGTTCTTC
few,TRBV12-3/TRBV12-4,TRBJ2-1,.,CASSPSWGAYNEQFF,TGTGCCAGCAGCCCCTCGTGGGGGGCGTACAATGAGCAGTTCTTC
few,TRBV20-1,TRBJ2-7,TRBD1,CSATGQGPHEQYF,TGCAGTGCTACTGGACAGGGTCCCCACGAGCAGTACTTC
.,TRBV20-1,TRBJ1-4,TRBD1,CSARDRRNEKLFF,TGCAGTGCCCGGGACAGGCGTAATGAAAAACTGTTTTTT